This T cell receptor beta chain derives from a study of T cell responses to AZD1222 COVID-19 vaccine. To note about this clone: No antigen is known for it.

Study results and limitations: All repertoire sampling was performed exclusively after the peak T cell response. Targets within unmutated variant regions were reportedly found for nearly half of spike-specific TCRs.

Data came from immunoSEQ multiplex PCR; TCRdb stores just in-frame clones and leaves some out. The table lists approximately 67,000 clones, 86% of them singletons. The CDR3 is 17 residues long. Germline values: CDR1 LNHDA, CDR2 SQIVND (reference sequence). The V and J ends lost 8 bases and 3 bases respectively, with 23 bases between them. The genes are TRBV19 and TRBJ1-5; D unresolved. The TCR originated in an adult in good health. Sequenced here: peripheral blood, sampled on day 0 of AZD1222 vaccination. CDR3 DNA: TGTGCCAGTCGGCCCCACGAGGGCATCCTAGTCAATCAGCCCCAGCATTTT. Amino acid sequence: CASRPHEGILVNQPQHF. Full variable domain (remainder filled in from reference TRBV19 and TRBJ1-5): DGGITQSPKYLFRKEGQNVTLSCEQNLNHDAMYWYRQDPGQGLRLIYYSQIVNDFQKGDIAEGYSVSREKKESFPLTVTSAQKNPTAFYLCASRPHEGILVNQPQHFGDGTRLSIL.